This T cell receptor (beta chain) was obtained from a study of T cells of healthy individuals. This CDR3 has 16 amino acids. Germline lookup yields CDR1 LGHNA and CDR2 YSLEER. The ends were cut back, 1 base at V and 0 bases at J, with 11 bases in the middle. Many counts were recorded for this clonotype. A single record per CDR3 protein comes from TCRdb applying MiXCR to the 5' RACE reads. The sample lists 90,000 to 100,000 distinct CDR3 sequences, approximately 16% seen once, with under 7.5% in the top ten. The TCR comes from a human donor in good health. The chain carries TRBV4-3 and TRBJ2-3; a weak D match, TRBD2 (5 bases). This chain's CDR3 is CASSQASYPSTDTQYF. CDR3 bases: TGCGCCAGCAGCCAAGCTAGCTACCCTAGCACAGATACGCAGTATTTT.